This TCR beta chain was retrieved from a study of T cells after posttransplantation cyclophosphamide. Study-level findings and limits: Donor CD8+ memory clones often dominated recipient blood repertoires at later times.

There are many counts of this clone. Its antigen remains unidentified. Produced via immunoSEQ multiplex PCR; TCRdb's table is partial and in-frame only. This set yields 20,000 to 30,000 clones and no singletons; the top ten hold about 1.5%. The sequenced material came from PBMCs. This sequence originates from a man aged 45-65 years in good health, CMV-negative, and a related stem cell transplant donor.

CDR3 in DNA: TGTGCCAGCAGTTTTTCGGTGGGAGAGCTCACCGGGGAGCTGTTTTTT. Encoded protein: CASSFSVGELTGELFF. The chain employs TRBV27 and TRBJ2-2; D perhaps matches TRBD2 (5 bases). Germline V gene sequence: CDR1 MNHEY, CDR2 SMNVEV (reference sequence). This CDR3 spans 16 amino acids. V lost 3 bases to trimming and J lost 4 bases, with 15 bases between them.